Shown below are 6 T cell receptor beta chains from a single sample sequenced in a study of human versus mouse CDR3 diversity and MHC coevolution. Here immunoSEQ multiplex PCR was the method, and the copy in TCRdb shows in-frame clones only, minus some. The sample lists about 60,000 clones; around 94% were seen once. Sample: naive CD4+ T cells from blood. As to subset: CD45RO-negative CD62L-positive naive CD4 T cells. The receptors here all came from a person in their sixties in good health.

The V and J genes are TRBV6-1 and TRBJ1-2; weak D call: TRBD1 (5 bases). The V end lost 0 bases, the J end lost 4 bases, and 12 bases lay between the germline ends. Germline CDR1 MNHNS, CDR2 SASEGT. The CDR3 runs to 15 residues. CDR3 loop: CASSEALAGTYGYTF. CDR3 in DNA: TGTGCCAGCAGTGAAGCCCTGGCGGGGACCTATGGCTACACCTTC.

This clone was found a few times. CDR3 nucleotide sequence: TGCGCCAGCAGCTTGTCTTCATATGGCGGAGAGACCCAGTACTTC. It is translated as CASSLSSYGGETQYF. This chain joins TRBV5-1 and TRBJ2-5; D unresolved. The germline V gene encodes CDR1 SGHRS and CDR2 YFSETQ. V lost 1 base and J 4 bases, leaving 14 bases between the germline ends. The CDR3 contains 15 residues.

The chain uses TRBV9 and TRBJ2-1; 9 positions match TRBD2. CDR1 is SGDLS, CDR2 YYNGEE, per germline. With V trimmed by 0 bases and J by 6 bases, 7 bases remained unmatched. The CDR3 is made up of 16 amino acids. CDR3 nucleotides: TGTGCCAGCAGCGTAGCCGATTTAGCGGGAGTCAATGAGCAGTTCTTC. Translation: CASSVADLAGVNEQFF.

The rearrangement uses TRBV18 and TRBJ2-7, with D tentatively TRBD1 (5 bases). The CDR3 contains 14 residues. The germline gives CDR1 KGHSH, CDR2 LQKENI. V dropped 2 bases and J dropped 5 bases, with 13 bases sitting between them. CDR3 nucleotide sequence: TGTGCCAGCTCACCAAGTCAGGGTAACAACGAGCAGTACTTC. It yields the protein CASSPSQGNNEQYF.

V and J are TRBV5-1 and TRBJ2-7; the match to TRBD2 covers 10 bases. With V trimmed by 7 bases and J by 7 bases, 11 bases remained unmatched. The germline V gene encodes CDR1 SGHRS and CDR2 YFSETQ. The CDR3 is made up of 14 amino acids. The DNA for the CDR3 is TGCGCCAGCTCCCCGACTAGCGGGTCCGGGGAGCAGTACTTC. Translated, it gives CASSPTSGSGEQYF.

The genes are TRBV5-1 and TRBJ1-1, with D possibly being TRBD1 (5 bases). With 4 bases removed from V and 1 base from J, the gap between germline ends came to 17 bases. CDR1 SGHRS and CDR2 YFSETQ come from the germline V gene. CDR3 length: 16 amino acids. CDR3 region: CASSPSGAGQNTEAFF. CDR3 nucleotide sequence: TGCGCCAGCAGCCCTTCTGGGGCAGGACAGAACACTGAAGCTTTCTTT.